This T cell receptor beta chain was sequenced during a study of regulatory T cells in long-lasting Graves disease. Libraries of TCR beta came from iRepertoire HTBI primers plus Arm-PCR of CDR3 regions. TCRdb itself ran the multiplex PCR reads through MiXCR, one entry per CDR3 protein. This table holds approximately 400,000 distinct CDR3 sequences, about 15% found once. This CDR3 has 15 amino acids. CDR1 and CDR2 from the germline V gene are SGHNT and YYREEE (reference sequence). Trimming shortened V by 4 bases and J by 4 bases, and 16 bases separated the two germline ends. The time point was: newly diagnosed GD, antithyroid drugs for less than 3 months. The TCR library used RNA extracted from PBMCs. Patients with Graves' disease were diagnosed by American Thyroid Association guidelines. The same specimen was also included in a second study, on T cells in Graves' hyperthyroidism and ophthalmopathy. This second report adds: HTBI primers were used for first-round RT-PCR of the TCR CDR3. Most thyroid clonotypes that were expanded above 0.001 also turned up in blood. Ophthalmopathy was model-predicted a median roughly 6.5 months pre-onset.

Sequencing used peripheral blood mononuclear cells (PBMCs), obtained at new diagnosis, from a patient treated with antithyroid drugs. This receptor was taken from a woman aged 40 to 50 with Graves disease. The chain uses TRBV5-4 and TRBJ2-3; a possible D gene is TRBD1 (6 bases). CDR3: CASSDIAQGPDTQYF. The DNA for the CDR3 is TGTGCCAGCAGCGATATAGCACAGGGTCCAGATACGCAGTATTTT.